This T cell receptor beta chain was profiled in a study of regulatory T cells in long-lasting Graves disease. Points from the study as a whole: Newly diagnosed disease favored TRBV20-1 and TRBJ2-1 over persistent disease.

CDR3 length: 19 amino acids. The J segment lost 4 bases and the V segment lost 0 bases, leaving 11 bases of the junction unmatched. The germline V gene encodes CDR1 LNHNV and CDR2 YYDKDF (reference sequence). The authors built TCR beta libraries using iRepertoire HTBI primers and Arm-PCR of CDR3 regions. From the multiplex PCR reads, TCRdb called clonotypes with MiXCR, one entry per CDR3 protein. The sample lists hundreds of thousands of distinct CDR3 sequences, about a sixth occurring once. This clonotype occurred many times. No antigen is known for it. Time point noted: newly diagnosed GD, antithyroid drugs for less than 3 months. Preparation of the TCR library used RNA extracted from PBMCs. The patients were drawn from one endocrinology department in Xi'an, China. The sample was also linked to a second study, of T cells in Graves' hyperthyroidism and ophthalmopathy. That work contributes: Researchers ran a first-round RT-PCR on the TCR CDR3 using the HTBI primer set. Clonotypes that were expanded in thyroid above 0.001 mostly appeared in blood too.

This sequence originates from a woman between 25 and 40 years old with Graves disease. The rearrangement uses TRBV15 and TRBJ2-3, with 12 bases that match TRBD2. The source was peripheral blood mononuclear cells (PBMCs), collected at new diagnosis, from a patient treated with antithyroid drugs. DNA of the CDR3: TGTGCCACCAGCAGAGATCGGCTAGCGGGAGGGACTAGCCCAGATACGCAGTATTTT. Translated, it gives CATSRDRLAGGTSPDTQYF.